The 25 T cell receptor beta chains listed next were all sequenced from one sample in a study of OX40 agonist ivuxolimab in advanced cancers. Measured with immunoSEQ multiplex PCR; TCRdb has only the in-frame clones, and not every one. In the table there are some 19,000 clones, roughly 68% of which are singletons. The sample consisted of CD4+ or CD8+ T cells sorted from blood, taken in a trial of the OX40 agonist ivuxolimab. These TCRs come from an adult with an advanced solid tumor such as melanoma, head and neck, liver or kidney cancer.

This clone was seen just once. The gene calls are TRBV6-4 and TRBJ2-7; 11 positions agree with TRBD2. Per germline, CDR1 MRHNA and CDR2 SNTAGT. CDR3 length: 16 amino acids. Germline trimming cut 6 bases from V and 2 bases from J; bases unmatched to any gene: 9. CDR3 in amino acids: CASSLSGTSGTYEQYF. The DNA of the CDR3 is TGTGCCAGCAGCCTGTCCGGGACTAGCGGAACCTACGAGCAGTACTTC.

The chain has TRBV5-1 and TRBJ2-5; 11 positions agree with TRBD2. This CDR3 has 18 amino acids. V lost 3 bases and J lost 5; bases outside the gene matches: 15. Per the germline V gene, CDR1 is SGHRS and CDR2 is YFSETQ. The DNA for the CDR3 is TGCGCCAGCAGCTCCAGACCTTTACTAGCGGGAGAAGGGGAGACCCAGTACTTC. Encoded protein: CASSSRPLLAGEGETQYF.

CDR3 sequence: CASSARGTDTQYF. The CDR3 DNA is TGTGCCAGCAGCGCCAGGGGTACAGATACGCAGTATTTT. The chain combines TRBV28 with TRBJ2-3; D is perhaps TRBD1 (6 bases). The CDR3 totals 13 residues. The germline gives CDR1 MDHEN, CDR2 SYDVKM. The V end was cut by 6 bases, the J end by 3 bases, with 10 bases between.

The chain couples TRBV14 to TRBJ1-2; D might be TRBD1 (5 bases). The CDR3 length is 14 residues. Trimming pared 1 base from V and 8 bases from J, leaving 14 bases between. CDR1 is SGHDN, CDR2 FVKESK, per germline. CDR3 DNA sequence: TGTGCCAGCAGCCAAGGGCGACAGACACTCGGCTACACCTTC. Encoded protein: CASSQGRQTLGYTF.

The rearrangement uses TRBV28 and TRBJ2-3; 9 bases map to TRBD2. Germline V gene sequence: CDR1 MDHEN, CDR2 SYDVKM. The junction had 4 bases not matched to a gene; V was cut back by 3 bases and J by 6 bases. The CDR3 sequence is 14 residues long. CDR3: CASSFTTSGDTQYF. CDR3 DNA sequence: TGTGCCAGCAGTTTTACAACTAGCGGGGATACGCAGTATTTT.

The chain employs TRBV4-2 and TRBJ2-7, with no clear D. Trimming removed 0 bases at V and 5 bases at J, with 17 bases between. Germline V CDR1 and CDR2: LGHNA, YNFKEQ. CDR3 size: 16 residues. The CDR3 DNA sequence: TGTGCCAGCAGCCAAGATTTTAGAGGTTTCGTCCACGAGCAGTACTTC. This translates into CASSQDFRGFVHEQYF.

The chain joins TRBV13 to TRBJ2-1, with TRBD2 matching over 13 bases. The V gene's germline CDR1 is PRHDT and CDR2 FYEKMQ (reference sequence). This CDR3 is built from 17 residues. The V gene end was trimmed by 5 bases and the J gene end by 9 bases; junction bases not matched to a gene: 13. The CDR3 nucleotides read TGTGCCAGCAGCCTTCTACCGGGACTAGCGGGAATAGTTGAGCAGTTCTTC. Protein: CASSLLPGLAGIVEQFF.

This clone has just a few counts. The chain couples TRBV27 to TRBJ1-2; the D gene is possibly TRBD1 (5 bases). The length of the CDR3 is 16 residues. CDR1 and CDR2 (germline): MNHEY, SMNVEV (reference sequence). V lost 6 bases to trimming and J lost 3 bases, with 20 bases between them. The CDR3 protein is CASRSLKEGNHYGYTF. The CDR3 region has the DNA TGTGCCAGCAGATCTCTCAAGGAGGGGAATCACTATGGCTACACCTTC.

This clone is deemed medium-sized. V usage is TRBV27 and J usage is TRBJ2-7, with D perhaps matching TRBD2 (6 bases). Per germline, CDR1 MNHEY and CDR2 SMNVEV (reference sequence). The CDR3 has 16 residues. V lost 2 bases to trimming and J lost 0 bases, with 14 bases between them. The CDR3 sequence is CASSLILGGSSYEQYF. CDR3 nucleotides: TGTGCCAGCAGTTTAATTCTAGGAGGGAGCTCCTACGAGCAGTACTTC.

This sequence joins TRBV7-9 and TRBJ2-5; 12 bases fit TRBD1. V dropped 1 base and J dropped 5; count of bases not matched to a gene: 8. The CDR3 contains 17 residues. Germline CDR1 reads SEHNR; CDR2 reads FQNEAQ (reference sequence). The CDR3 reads CASSLVGQGALEETQYF. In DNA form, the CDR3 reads TGTGCCAGCAGCTTAGTGGGACAGGGGGCATTGGAGGAGACCCAGTACTTC.

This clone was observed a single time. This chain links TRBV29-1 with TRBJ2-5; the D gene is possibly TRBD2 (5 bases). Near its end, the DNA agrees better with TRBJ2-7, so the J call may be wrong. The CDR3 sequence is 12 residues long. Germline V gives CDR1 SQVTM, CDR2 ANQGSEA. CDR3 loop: CSATPGDYEQYF. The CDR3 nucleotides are TGCAGCGCCACTCCCGGGGACTACGAGCAGTACTTC.

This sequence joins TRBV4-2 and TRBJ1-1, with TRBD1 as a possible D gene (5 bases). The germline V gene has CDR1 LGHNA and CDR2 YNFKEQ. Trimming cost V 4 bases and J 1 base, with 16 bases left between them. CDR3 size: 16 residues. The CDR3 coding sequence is TGTGCCAGCAGCCCATCGGCAGGGACGCCGAACACTGAAGCTTTCTTT. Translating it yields CASSPSAGTPNTEAFF.

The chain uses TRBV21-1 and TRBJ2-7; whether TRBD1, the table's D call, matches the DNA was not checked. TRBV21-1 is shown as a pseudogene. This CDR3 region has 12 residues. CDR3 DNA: TGTGCCAGCAGTCAACAGGGATGCGAGCAGTACTTC. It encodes CASSQQGCEQYF.

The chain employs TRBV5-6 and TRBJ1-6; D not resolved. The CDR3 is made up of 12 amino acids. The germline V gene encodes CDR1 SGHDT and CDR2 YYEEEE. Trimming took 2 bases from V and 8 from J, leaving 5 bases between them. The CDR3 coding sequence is TGTGCCAGCAGCTTTTGGGATTCACCCCTCCACTTT. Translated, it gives CASSFWDSPLHF.

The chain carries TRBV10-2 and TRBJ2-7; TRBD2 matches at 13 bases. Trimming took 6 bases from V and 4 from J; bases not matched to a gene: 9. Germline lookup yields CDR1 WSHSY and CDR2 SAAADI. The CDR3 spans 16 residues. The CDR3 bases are TGCGCCAGCAGCGCCGAACTAGCGGGAGGGCCGTACGAGCAGTACTTC. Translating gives CASSAELAGGPYEQYF.

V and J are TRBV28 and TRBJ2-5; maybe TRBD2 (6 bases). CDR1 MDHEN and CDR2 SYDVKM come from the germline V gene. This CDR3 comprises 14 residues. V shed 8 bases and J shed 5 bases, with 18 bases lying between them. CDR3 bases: TGTGCCAGCCGGCCACCAGCGGGCTGGGAGACCCAGTACTTC. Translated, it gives CASRPPAGWETQYF.

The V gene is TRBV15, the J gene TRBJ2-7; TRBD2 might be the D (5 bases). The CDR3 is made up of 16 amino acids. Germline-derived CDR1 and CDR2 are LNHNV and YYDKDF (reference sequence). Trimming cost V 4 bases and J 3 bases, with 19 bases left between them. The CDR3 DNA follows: TGTGCCACCAGCACTTCTCCCAGCCGGGGTTTCTACGAGCAGTACTTC. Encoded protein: CATSTSPSRGFYEQYF.

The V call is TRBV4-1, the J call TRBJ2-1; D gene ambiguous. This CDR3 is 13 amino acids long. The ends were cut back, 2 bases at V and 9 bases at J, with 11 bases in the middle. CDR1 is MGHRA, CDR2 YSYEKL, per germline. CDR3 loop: CASSQSESPEQFF. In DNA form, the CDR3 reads TGCGCCAGCAGCCAATCAGAGTCTCCTGAGCAGTTCTTC.

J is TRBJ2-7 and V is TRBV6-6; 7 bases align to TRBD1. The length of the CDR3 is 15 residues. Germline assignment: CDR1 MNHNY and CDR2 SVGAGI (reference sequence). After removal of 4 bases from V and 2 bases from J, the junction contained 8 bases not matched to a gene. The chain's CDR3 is CASSSTGTAPYEQYF. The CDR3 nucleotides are TGTGCCAGCAGTTCCACCGGGACAGCCCCCTACGAGCAGTACTTC.

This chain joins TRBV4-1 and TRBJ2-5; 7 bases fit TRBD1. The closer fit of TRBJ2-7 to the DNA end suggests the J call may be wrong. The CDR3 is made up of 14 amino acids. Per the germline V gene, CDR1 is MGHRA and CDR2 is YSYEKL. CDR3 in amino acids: CASSQGQGSYEQYF. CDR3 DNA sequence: TGCGCCAGCAGCCAAGGACAGGGCAGCTACGAGCAGTACTTC.

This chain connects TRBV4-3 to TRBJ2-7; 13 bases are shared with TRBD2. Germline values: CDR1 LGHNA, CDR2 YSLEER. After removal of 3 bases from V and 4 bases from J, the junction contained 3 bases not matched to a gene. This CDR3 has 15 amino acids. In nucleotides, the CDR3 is TGCGCCAGCAGCCATGGGACTAGCGGGGCTTACGAGCAGTACTTC. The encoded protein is CASSHGTSGAYEQYF.

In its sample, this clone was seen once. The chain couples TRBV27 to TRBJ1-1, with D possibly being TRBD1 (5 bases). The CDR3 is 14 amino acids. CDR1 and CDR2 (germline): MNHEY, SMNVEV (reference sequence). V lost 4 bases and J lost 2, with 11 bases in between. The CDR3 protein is CASSWVGGNTEAFF. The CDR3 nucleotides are TGTGCCAGCAGTTGGGTTGGGGGAAACACTGAAGCTTTCTTT.

Here the CDR3 DNA reads TGTGCCAGCAGCAGTCCGGGATTGGGGGTTGAAAAACTGTTTTTT. The encoded protein is CASSSPGLGVEKLFF. The rearrangement joins TRBV5-4 to TRBJ1-4; perhaps TRBD1 as D (5 bases). V lost 4 bases and J lost 7, with 17 bases in between. The germline V gene has CDR1 SGHNT and CDR2 YYREEE (reference sequence). This CDR3 is built from 15 residues.

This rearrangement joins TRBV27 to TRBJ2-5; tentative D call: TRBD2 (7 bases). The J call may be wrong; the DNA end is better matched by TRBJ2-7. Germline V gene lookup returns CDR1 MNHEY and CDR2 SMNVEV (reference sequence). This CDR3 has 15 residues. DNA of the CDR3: TGTGCCAGCAGGTCCCTAGGGGGGGGCCCCTACGAGCAGTACTTC. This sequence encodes CASRSLGGGPYEQYF.

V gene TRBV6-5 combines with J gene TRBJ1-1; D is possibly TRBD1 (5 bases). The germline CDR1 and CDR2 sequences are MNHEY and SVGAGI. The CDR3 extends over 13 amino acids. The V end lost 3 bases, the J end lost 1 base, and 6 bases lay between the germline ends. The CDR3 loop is CASSYQGNTEAFF. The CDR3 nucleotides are TGTGCCAGCAGTTATCAGGGGAACACTGAAGCTTTCTTT.